Shown below are 8 T cell receptor beta chains from a single sample sequenced in a study of neurological immune-mediated disorders (dated by TCRdb to about 2019). To prepare the library, 5' RACE was applied. TCRdb shows the sequencer as Illumina HiSeq 2500. The public reads were quality trimmed at Q25 with fastp and then assembled into clones with MiXCR by TCRdb, keeping productive beta chains. Every CDR3 protein is listed once, alongside the most common genes and DNA of its rows. The sample table holds roughly 120,000 distinct CDR3 sequences, of which about 3.4% were seen once. 1% to 1.5% of the sample rests with the top ten. Sequenced: PBMCs. Source of these receptors: a young woman with multiple sclerosis.

This clonotype was counted ten times or more. The V gene is TRBV6-5, the J gene TRBJ1-5; D call uncertain. CDR1 and CDR2 from the germline V gene are MNHEY and SVGAGI. This CDR3 contains 13 residues. Trimming left V 6 bases short and J 0 bases short, with 6 bases between. The CDR3 loop reads CASRKGSNQPQHF. The CDR3, as DNA: TGTGCCAGCAGGAAGGGTAGCAATCAGCCCCAGCATTTT.

This chain links TRBV25-1 with TRBJ2-1; 11 positions match TRBD2. CDR3 size: 14 residues. J was trimmed by 7 bases and V by 10 bases; bases with no gene match: 9. From germline, CDR1 is MGHDK and CDR2 SYGVNS. The CDR3 DNA is TGTGCCATCCAGGGGACTAGCGGACCTAATGAGCAGTTCTTC. Its protein product is CAIQGTSGPNEQFF. Based on the CDR3 plus reference TRBV25-1 and TRBJ2-1, the full variable domain is EADIYQTPRYLVIGTGKKITLECSQTMGHDKMYWYQQDPGMELHLIHYSYGVNSTEKGDLSSESTVSRIRTEHFPLTLESARPSHTSQYLCAIQGTSGPNEQFFGPGTRLTVL.

This clonotype was counted only a few times. The CDR3 DNA is TGTGCCTGGAGTTGGGACAGGAAAGCTTTCTTT. It yields the protein CAWSWDRKAFF. The genes are TRBV30 and TRBJ1-1; 8 bases agree with TRBD1. Per the germline V gene, CDR1 is GTSNPN and CDR2 is SVGIG (reference sequence). This CDR3 spans 11 amino acids. The V segment lost 2 bases and the J segment 9 bases; nucleotides outside the gene matches: 2.

The CDR3 spells CASSLVRDRADGYTF. Here the CDR3 DNA reads TGTGCCAGCAGCTTGGTAAGAGACAGGGCGGATGGCTACACCTTC. This rearrangement joins TRBV5-6 to TRBJ1-2, with 7 bases fitting TRBD1. Germline values: CDR1 SGHDT, CDR2 YYEEEE. The CDR3 is 15 residues long. V dropped 0 bases and J dropped 6; count of bases not matched to a gene: 8.

In this sample, this clonotype turned up a few times. The rearrangement uses TRBV20-1 and TRBJ1-2; D gene ambiguous. CDR3 length: 12 amino acids. The V and J ends lost 4 bases and 2 bases respectively, with 8 bases between them. Per germline, CDR1 DFQATT and CDR2 SNEGSKA (reference sequence). The CDR3 DNA reads as TGCAGTGCTAACACCGCAAACTATGGCTACACCTTC. Translation: CSANTANYGYTF.

This clonotype was picked up many times. The chain carries TRBV27 and TRBJ2-1; D might be TRBD2 (5 bases). The CDR3 has 13 amino acids. The germline V gene encodes CDR1 MNHEY and CDR2 SMNVEV (reference sequence). V was pared by 7 bases and J by 8 bases, with 15 bases between. CDR3 sequence: CASTNGKGDEQFF. In nucleotides, the CDR3 is TGTGCCAGCACCAACGGGAAGGGTGATGAGCAGTTCTTC.

This clonotype showed up many times. This chain connects TRBV5-4 to TRBJ2-1; D is ambiguous. CDR1 is SGHNT, CDR2 YYREEE, per germline (reference sequence). The CDR3 extends over 14 amino acids. V gave up 4 bases and J gave up 5 bases, with 13 bases separating them. The CDR3, as DNA: TGTGCCAGCAGCGGCAAGACTGGAGACAATGAGCAGTTCTTC. This codes for CASSGKTGDNEQFF.

The sample holds many counts of this clonotype. The CDR3 DNA sequence: TGCAGTGCTAACCCCGGCCGGTTTTTAGCCAAAAACATTCAGTACTTC. Amino acid sequence: CSANPGRFLAKNIQYF. The chain is built from TRBV20-1 and TRBJ2-4; D gene ambiguous. From germline, CDR1 is DFQATT and CDR2 SNEGSKA (reference sequence). The germline V and J ends were trimmed by 4 bases and 0 bases, with 16 bases remaining between them. The CDR3 has 16 amino acids.